This T cell receptor beta chain was sequenced during a study of identical twins. This clonotype was counted only a few times. Its antigen is not known. The V and J ends lost 6 bases and 2 bases, in that order; junction bases with no gene match: 3. CDR3 length: 14 amino acids. Per germline, CDR1 SGHTA and CDR2 FQGNSA. Template switching added a universal primer site, and cDNA bore unique molecular identifiers. TCRdb redid the calling of the 5' RACE reads with MiXCR, one entry per CDR3 protein. The table shows roughly 720,000 distinct CDR3 sequences, with around a sixth occurring only once. Study conclusions and caveats: Findings came from cross-sectional statistics, without long-term follow-up of donors. Carriage of fewer insertions was seen in abundant cord blood beta clonotypes, whereas memory repertoires showed none. The degree of excess twin sharing was weaker in beta out-of-frame sequences.

The same sample was also used in a study of T cells expressing NK-cell markers.

The TCR was taken from a woman under 30 in good health. The sample comprised PBMCs. This chain joins TRBV7-2 and TRBJ2-7, with 11 bases identical to TRBD2. The CDR3 spells CASRYSGRAYEQYF. CDR3 bases: TGTGCCAGCAGGTATAGCGGGAGGGCCTACGAGCAGTACTTC.